This record looks at one TCR beta chain sequence and its context. The antigen remains undetermined. CD4+ T cell IFNgamma after overnight CMV lysate exposure gave donor CMV status. An equimolar mix of two oligonucleotides served as the beta constant-region primer for TRBC1 and TRBC2. Four rounds of PCR amplified the ligated cDNA using nested alpha and beta constant-region primers plus SP2. TCRdb re-called the UMI-ligation and nested PCR reads with MiXCR, one entry per CDR3 protein. The table includes 150,000 or so distinct CDR3 sequences, under 25% detected once. The data are from a study of naive and memory T cell subsets. V lost 3 bases, J lost 6 bases, and 6 bases lay in between. CDR1 and CDR2 from the germline V gene are MDHEN and SYDVKM. CDR3 length: 11 amino acids. Points from the study as a whole: Especially in CD8 cells, naive repertoires contained a few larger clonotypes, possibly CD45RA-re-expressing memory cells.

V and J are TRBV28 and TRBJ2-7; no reliable D call. Sequencing was done on a sample of naive CD4+ T cells from blood. The clonotype comes from a human donor in good health. CDR3 nucleotides: TGTGCCAGCAGTTTTCAGCGCGAGCAGTACTTC. Translating gives CASSFQREQYF.